The clone carrying this T cell receptor (beta chain) was detected a few times. The target antigen is unknown. TCRdb redid the calling of the reads with MiXCR, one entry per CDR3 protein. The data show 200,000 to 250,000 distinct CDR3 sequences, about 39% seen once. The sample originates from a study of T cell repertoires in cytomegalovirus infection. Across the study: Evidence of both CMV infection and a matching HLA type came from public TCR beta signatures. General observations from the study: HLA-C-restricted, CMV-specific TCR beta clonotypes were dominant ex vivo. Cumulative frequency of public TCR beta families picked out carriers of CMV plus the relevant HLA.

Trimming took off 1 base at V and 4 bases at J, with 16 bases between the two ends. Germline assignment: CDR1 MDHEN and CDR2 SYDVKM. The CDR3 sequence is 16 residues long. J is TRBJ1-1 and V is TRBV28, with D perhaps TRBD1 (5 bases). This specimen consisted of CD8+ T cells from cultured PBMCs, obtained from culture after CMV antigen stimulation. The clonotype was recovered from a human donor in good health (CMV status not recorded). Some clones in this sample may be carry-over from other donors' samples. The CDR3 nucleotides are TGTGCCAGCAGTTTATTCGGGACTGCTATGAGCACTGAAGCTTTCTTT. Protein: CASSLFGTAMSTEAFF.